This TCR beta chain was identified in a study of CD8 T cells in ankylosing spondylitis. The study, taken as a whole, reports: Reactive arthritis synovial fluid and blood previously showed some of these motif variants. Disease-linked clones bore a CD8+ phenotype, appearing relatively rarely in peripheral blood.

Germline-derived CDR1 and CDR2 are SGDLS and YYNGEE. Trimming cost V 3 bases and J 4 bases; bases outside gene matches: 6. This CDR3 contains 15 residues. Sample share makes this clonotype medium-sized (0.01 to 0.1%). Its antigen is undetermined. A quantitative 5'-RACE method, one with molecular barcodes, was used to make TCR beta libraries. Via MiXCR, TCRdb re-called the 5' RACE reads, giving one row per CDR3 protein. The table records 10,000 or so distinct CDR3 sequences, roughly 6% of them present only once. The sequence came from a female donor with ankylosing spondylitis or in good health (not recorded which). The sequenced material came from blood, either unsorted or a sorted T cell fraction (not recorded which). The chain combines TRBV9 with TRBJ2-3; 9 positions match TRBD2. The CDR3 loop is CASSASGNLADTQYF. CDR3 bases: TGTGCCAGCAGCGCTAGCGGGAACCTGGCAGATACGCAGTATTTT.